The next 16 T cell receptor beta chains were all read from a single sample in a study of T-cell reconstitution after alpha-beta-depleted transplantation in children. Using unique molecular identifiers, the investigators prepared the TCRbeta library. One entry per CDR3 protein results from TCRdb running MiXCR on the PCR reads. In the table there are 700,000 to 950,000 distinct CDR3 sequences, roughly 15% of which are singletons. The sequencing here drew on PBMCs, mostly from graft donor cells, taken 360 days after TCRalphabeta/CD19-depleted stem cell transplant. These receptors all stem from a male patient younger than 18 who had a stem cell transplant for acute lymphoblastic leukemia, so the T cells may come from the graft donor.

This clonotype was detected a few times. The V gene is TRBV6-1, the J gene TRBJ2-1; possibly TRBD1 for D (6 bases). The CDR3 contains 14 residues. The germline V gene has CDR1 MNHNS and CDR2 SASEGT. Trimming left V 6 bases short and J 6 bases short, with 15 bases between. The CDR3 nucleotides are TGTGCCAGCAGAACAGGGTACACTTTCAATGAGCAGTTCTTC. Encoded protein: CASRTGYTFNEQFF.

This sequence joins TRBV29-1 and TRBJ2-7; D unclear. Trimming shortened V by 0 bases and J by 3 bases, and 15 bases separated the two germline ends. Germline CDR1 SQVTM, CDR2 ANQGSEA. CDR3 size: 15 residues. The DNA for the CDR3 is TGCAGCGTTGAAGAAATATCGCGTGTGGGCTACGAGCAGTACTTC. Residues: CSVEEISRVGYEQYF.

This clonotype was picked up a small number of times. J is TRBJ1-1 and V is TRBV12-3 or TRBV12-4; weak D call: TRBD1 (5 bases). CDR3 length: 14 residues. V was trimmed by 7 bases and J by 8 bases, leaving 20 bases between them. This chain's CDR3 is CASTWGTGPWEAFF. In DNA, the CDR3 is TGTGCCAGCACCTGGGGTACAGGTCCTTGGGAAGCTTTCTTT.

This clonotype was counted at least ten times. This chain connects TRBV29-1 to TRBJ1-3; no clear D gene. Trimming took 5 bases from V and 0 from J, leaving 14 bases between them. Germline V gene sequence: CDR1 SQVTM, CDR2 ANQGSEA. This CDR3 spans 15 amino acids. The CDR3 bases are TGCAGCGTTCCCCTCAGCTCTAACTCTGGAAACACCATATATTTT. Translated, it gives CSVPLSSNSGNTIYF.

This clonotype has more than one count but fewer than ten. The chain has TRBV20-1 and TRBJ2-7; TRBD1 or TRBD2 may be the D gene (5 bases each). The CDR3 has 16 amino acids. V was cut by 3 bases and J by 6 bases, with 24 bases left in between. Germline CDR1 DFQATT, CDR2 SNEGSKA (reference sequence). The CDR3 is CSARVKGSGVLGEQYF. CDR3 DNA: TGCAGTGCTAGGGTTAAGGGGAGCGGAGTCCTGGGCGAGCAGTACTTC.

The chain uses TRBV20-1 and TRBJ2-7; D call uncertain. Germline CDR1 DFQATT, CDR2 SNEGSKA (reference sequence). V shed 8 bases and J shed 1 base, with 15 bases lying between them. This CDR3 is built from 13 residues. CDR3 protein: CSTPTGPSYEQYF. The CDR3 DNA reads TGCAGTACTCCAACCGGGCCTTCCTACGAGCAGTACTTC.

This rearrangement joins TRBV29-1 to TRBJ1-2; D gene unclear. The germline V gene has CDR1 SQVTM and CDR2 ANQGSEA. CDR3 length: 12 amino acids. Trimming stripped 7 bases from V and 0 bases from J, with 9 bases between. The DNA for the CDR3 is TGCAGCGCTGCGGCGGCTAACTATGGCTACACCTTC. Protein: CSAAAANYGYTF.

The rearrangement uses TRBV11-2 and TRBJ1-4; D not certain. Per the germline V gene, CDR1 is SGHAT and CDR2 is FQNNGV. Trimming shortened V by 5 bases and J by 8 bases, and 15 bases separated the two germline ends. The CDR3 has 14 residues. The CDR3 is CASSPIGWQEKLFF. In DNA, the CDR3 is TGTGCCAGCAGCCCTATCGGATGGCAGGAAAAACTGTTTTTT.

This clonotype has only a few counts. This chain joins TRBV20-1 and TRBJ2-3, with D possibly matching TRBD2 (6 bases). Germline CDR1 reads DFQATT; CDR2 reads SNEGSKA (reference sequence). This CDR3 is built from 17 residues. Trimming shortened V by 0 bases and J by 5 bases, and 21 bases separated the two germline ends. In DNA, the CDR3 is TGCAGTGCTAGAGATCAGGGAACCAGCGGGCTTGGAGATACGCAGTATTTT. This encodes CSARDQGTSGLGDTQYF.

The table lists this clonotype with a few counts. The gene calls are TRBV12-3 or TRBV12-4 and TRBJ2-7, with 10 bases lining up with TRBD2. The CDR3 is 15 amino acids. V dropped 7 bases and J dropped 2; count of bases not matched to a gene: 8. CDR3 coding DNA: TGTGCCAGCACCAAAGCTAGCGGGAGAACCTACGAGCAGTACTTC. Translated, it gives CASTKASGRTYEQYF.

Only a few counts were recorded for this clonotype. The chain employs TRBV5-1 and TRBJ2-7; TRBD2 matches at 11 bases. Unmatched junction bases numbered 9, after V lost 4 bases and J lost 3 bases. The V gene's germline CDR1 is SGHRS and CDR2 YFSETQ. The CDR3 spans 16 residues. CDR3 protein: CASSITSGLAGYEQYF. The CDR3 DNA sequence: TGCGCCAGCAGCATAACCAGCGGACTAGCGGGCTACGAGCAGTACTTC. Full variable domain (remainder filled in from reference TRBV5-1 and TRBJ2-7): KAGVTQTPRYLIKTRGQQVTLSCSPISGHRSVSWYQQTPGQGLQFLFEYFSETQRNKGNFPGRFSGRQFSNSRSEMNVSTLELGDSALYLCASSITSGLAGYEQYFGPGTRLTVT.

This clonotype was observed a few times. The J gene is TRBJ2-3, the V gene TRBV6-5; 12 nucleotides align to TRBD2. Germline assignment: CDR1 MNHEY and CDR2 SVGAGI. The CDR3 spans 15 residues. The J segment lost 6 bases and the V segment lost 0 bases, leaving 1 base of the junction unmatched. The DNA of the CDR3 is TGTGCCAGCAGTTACTCTGGACTAGCGGGGGATACGCAGTATTTT. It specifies CASSYSGLAGDTQYF.

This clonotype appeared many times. CDR3 bases: TGTGCCACCCTCCCCCAGTACTTC. Protein sequence: CATLPQYF. The gene calls are TRBV24-1 and TRBJ2-5, with D unclear. Germline CDR1 KGHDR, CDR2 SFDVKD. There are 8 residues in the CDR3. V was pared by 9 bases and J by 9 bases, with 4 bases between.

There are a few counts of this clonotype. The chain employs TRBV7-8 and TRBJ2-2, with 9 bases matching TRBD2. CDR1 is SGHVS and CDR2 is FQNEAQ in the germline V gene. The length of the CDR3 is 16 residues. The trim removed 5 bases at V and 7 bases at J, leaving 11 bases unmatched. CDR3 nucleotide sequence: TGTGCCAGCAGCCCTTTAGCGGGAGTAGTGATCGGGGAGCTGTTTTTT. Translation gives CASSPLAGVVIGELFF.

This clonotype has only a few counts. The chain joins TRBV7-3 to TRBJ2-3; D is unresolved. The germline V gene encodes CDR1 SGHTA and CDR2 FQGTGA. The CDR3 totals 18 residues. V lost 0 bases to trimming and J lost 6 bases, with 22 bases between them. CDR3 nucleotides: TGTGCCAGCAGCTTAACTGGGTTGGCAGGCCAGCAAGGGGATACGCAGTATTTT. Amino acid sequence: CASSLTGLAGQQGDTQYF.

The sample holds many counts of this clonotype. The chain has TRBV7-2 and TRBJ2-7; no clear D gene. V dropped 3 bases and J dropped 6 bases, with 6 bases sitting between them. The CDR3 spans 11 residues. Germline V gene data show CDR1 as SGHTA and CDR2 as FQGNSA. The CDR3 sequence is CASSFNAEQYF. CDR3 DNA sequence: TGTGCCAGCAGCTTCAATGCCGAGCAGTACTTC.